The 17 T cell receptor beta chains below come from one sample, sequenced in a study of CD8 T cells in acute hepatitis C reinfection. Sequencing used immunoSEQ multiplex PCR; TCRdb keeps in-frame clones, though not all of them. The sample carries 30,000 to 45,000 clones, approximately 85% recorded once. Time point here: naive CD8 control sorted from an acute-time-point sample. Sequencing used naive CD8+ T cells from PBMCs. The receptors come from a woman between 18 and 30 years old who spontaneously cleared hepatitis C infection.

The chain has TRBV20-1 and TRBJ2-1; no reliable D call. The CDR3 contains 8 residues. Germline CDR1 DFQATT, CDR2 SNEGSKA (reference sequence). Trimming took off 0 bases at V and 15 bases at J, with 3 bases between the two ends. The CDR3 reads CSARDVFF. As DNA, the CDR3 is TGCAGTGCTAGAGATGTGTTCTTC.

The rearrangement links TRBV9 to TRBJ1-2; TRBD1 is a possible D gene (6 bases). The CDR3 is 13 residues long. V gave up 4 bases and J gave up 8 bases, with 15 bases separating them. Germline CDR1 reads SGDLS; CDR2 reads YYNGEE. CDR3 sequence reads: CASSNRASGGYTF. CDR3 DNA sequence: TGTGCCAGCAGCAACAGGGCGAGCGGGGGCTACACCTTC.

This clone appeared a few times. The V call is TRBV27, the J call TRBJ2-7; possible D gene TRBD1, 8 bases. The germline V gene has CDR1 MNHEY and CDR2 SMNVEV (reference sequence). With 7 bases removed from V and 3 bases from J, the gap between germline ends came to 16 bases. The CDR3 is 14 residues long. The CDR3 nucleotides read TGTGCCAGCACCTTAAACAGGGGGGGCTACGAGCAGTACTTC. Translating gives CASTLNRGGYEQYF.

The CDR3, as DNA: TGTGCCAGTAGTATAGCATGGCGGGAGAGCACCGGGGAGCTGTTTTTT. It translates to CASSIAWRESTGELFF. This chain joins TRBV19 and TRBJ2-2; 7 bases are shared with TRBD2. Germline assignment: CDR1 LNHDA and CDR2 SQIVND (reference sequence). J lost 4 bases, V lost 1 base, and 6 bases had no gene match. The CDR3 sequence is 16 residues long.

The chain combines TRBV15 with TRBJ2-3; 7 nucleotides match TRBD2. This CDR3 contains 14 residues. V lost 4 bases and J lost 2; bases outside the gene matches: 3. Germline-derived CDR1 and CDR2 are LNHNV and YYDKDF (reference sequence). CDR3 bases: TGTGCCACCAGCACGGGACTAAACACAGATACGCAGTATTTT. Residues: CATSTGLNTDTQYF.

The genes are TRBV27 and TRBJ2-7; no firm D call. Germline values: CDR1 MNHEY, CDR2 SMNVEV (reference sequence). This CDR3 is 11 amino acids long. The V end was cut by 2 bases, the J end by 6 bases, with 5 bases between. This CDR3 is CASSLGLEQYF. The CDR3 DNA reads as TGTGCCAGCAGTTTAGGGCTCGAGCAGTACTTC.

The chain has TRBV6-5 and TRBJ2-1; D ambiguous. Germline V lookup: CDR1 MNHEY, CDR2 SVGAGI. With 0 bases removed from V and 15 bases from J, the gap between germline ends came to 18 bases. The CDR3 is 14 amino acids. CDR3 in DNA: TGTGCCAGCAGTTACTCGATACAAGGTCCCGACACGTTCTTC. Its translation is CASSYSIQGPDTFF.

The gene calls are TRBV4-1 and TRBJ2-1, with 15 bases fitting TRBD2. The CDR3 is 19 residues long. Germline CDR1 reads MGHRA; CDR2 reads YSYEKL. Germline trimming cut 4 bases from V and 4 bases from J; bases unmatched to any gene: 11. The DNA for the CDR3 is TGCGCCAGCAGCCCGATACCGGGACTAGCGGGAGGCTTGTACAATGAGCAGTTCTTC. Encoded protein: CASSPIPGLAGGLYNEQFF.

This clone turned up a few times. The J gene is TRBJ1-5, the V gene TRBV27; D is possibly TRBD1 (6 bases). Germline V gene data show CDR1 as MNHEY and CDR2 as SMNVEV (reference sequence). Trimming removed 8 bases from V and 6 bases from J, with 11 bases in between. The CDR3 length is 12 residues. CDR3 in amino acids: CASGDILQPQHF. CDR3 bases: TGTGCCAGCGGGGACATTCTTCAGCCCCAGCATTTT.

The V and J genes are TRBV27 and TRBJ2-1; D may be TRBD2 (6 bases). Trimming removed 6 bases from V and 8 bases from J, with 17 bases in between. The germline CDR1 and CDR2 sequences are MNHEY and SMNVEV (reference sequence). The CDR3 loop spans 14 amino acids. For the CDR3, the DNA is TGTGCCAGCAGCCCACGGGCAGAGCGGGATGAGCAGTTCTTC. As protein: CASSPRAERDEQFF.

This clone was recorded once. The rearrangement uses TRBV7-3 and TRBJ2-1, with 9 bases aligning to TRBD2. Germline values: CDR1 SGHTA, CDR2 FQGTGA. This CDR3 has 15 residues. The V gene end was trimmed by 2 bases and the J gene end by 4 bases; junction bases not matched to a gene: 3. As DNA, the CDR3 is TGTGCCAGCAGCTTATTAGCGGGAGAATACAATGAGCAGTTCTTC. Translated: CASSLLAGEYNEQFF.

The count of this clone is one. V is TRBV29-1 and J is TRBJ2-5; D is uncertain. Germline CDR1 SQVTM, CDR2 ANQGSEA. The CDR3 runs to 10 residues. V dropped 2 bases and J dropped 11 bases, with 9 bases sitting between them. CDR3 sequence (DNA): TGCAGCGTTGAATTCCCTATTCAGTACTTC. Protein sequence: CSVEFPIQYF.

J is TRBJ2-1 and V is TRBV9; D is uncertain. Germline V gene data show CDR1 as SGDLS and CDR2 as YYNGEE. The length of the CDR3 is 13 residues. V gave up 0 bases and J gave up 3 bases, with 4 bases separating them. CDR3 DNA: TGTGCCAGCAGCGTAGAGGACTACAATGAGCAGTTCTTC. Translated, it gives CASSVEDYNEQFF.

The chain carries TRBV6-5 and TRBJ2-1, with 8 bases aligning to TRBD2. This CDR3 is built from 15 residues. J gave up 6 bases and V 0 bases, and 4 bases lay outside the gene matches. Germline assignment: CDR1 MNHEY and CDR2 SVGAGI. DNA of the CDR3: TGTGCCAGCAGTTACTCGATGCGGGGGGCCAATGAGCAGTTCTTC. Its translation: CASSYSMRGANEQFF.

V and J are TRBV5-4 and TRBJ2-3; D not resolved. This CDR3 contains 12 residues. V lost 7 bases, J lost 3 bases, and 9 bases lay in between. CDR1 and CDR2 from the germline V gene are SGHNT and YYREEE (reference sequence). The CDR3 bases are TGTGCCAGCCGTTTAGGGACAGATACGCAGTATTTT. Its translation is CASRLGTDTQYF.

J is TRBJ1-3 and V is TRBV5-6; D gene uncertain. This CDR3 is 13 amino acids long. V dropped 7 bases and J dropped 2 bases, with 10 bases sitting between them. Germline loops: CDR1 SGHDT, CDR2 YYEEEE. The CDR3 spells CASSFVPGNTIYF. CDR3 sequence (DNA): TGTGCCAGCTCGTTTGTTCCTGGAAACACCATATATTTT.

The gene calls are TRBV27 and TRBJ2-5; the match to TRBD1 covers 8 bases. Germline V lookup: CDR1 MNHEY, CDR2 SMNVEV (reference sequence). The CDR3 has 15 residues. After removal of 9 bases from V and 4 bases from J, the junction contained 13 bases not matched to a gene. In nucleotides, the CDR3 is TGTGCCAGTTCCCGGGACAGGACCACGGGAGAGACCCAGTACTTC. Translation gives CASSRDRTTGETQYF.